This record covers a single TCR beta chain. Each CDR3 protein is one row after TCRdb ran MiXCR on the PCR reads. The sample lists 62,000 or so distinct CDR3 sequences, 15% to 20% seen once, with about 1.5% in the top ten. This sample is drawn from a study of molecular identifiers for immune sequencing clone quantification. This CDR3 is 14 amino acids long. Germline assignment: CDR1 KGHDR and CDR2 SFDVKD. V gave up 5 bases and J gave up 3 bases, with 10 bases separating them. The source of this sequence is a human donor in good health. Some libraries in this study had Jurkat cell RNA spiked in. This chain joins TRBV24-1 and TRBJ1-5; no reliable D call. The specimen sequenced was naive CD8+ T cells from blood, with Jurkat cell RNA spiked in. Noted subset: FACS-sorted CD8+CD4-CCR7+CD45RA+ naive T cells. Here the CDR3 reads CATSAGDNNQPQHF. CDR3 coding DNA: TGTGCCACCAGTGCTGGGGATAACAATCAGCCCCAGCATTTT.